Detailed here is one T cell receptor (beta chain). The method was immunoSEQ multiplex PCR; TCRdb's version includes in-frame clones alone and lacks a portion of them. The table records approximately 270,000 clones, about nine tenths of them present only once. The sample comes from a study of blood T cell repertoires in COVID-19. CDR3 length equals 13 residues. The germline V gene has CDR1 GTSNPN and CDR2 SVGIG (reference sequence). Trimming left V 0 bases short and J 8 bases short, with 10 bases between. V usage is TRBV30 and J usage is TRBJ1-4; no reliable D call. The sequence came from a man in his forties with active or convalescent COVID-19. Sequencing input: peripheral blood. The CDR3 reads CAWSVGGFEKLFF. CDR3 in DNA: TGTGCCTGGAGTGTTGGAGGGTTCGAAAAACTGTTTTTT.